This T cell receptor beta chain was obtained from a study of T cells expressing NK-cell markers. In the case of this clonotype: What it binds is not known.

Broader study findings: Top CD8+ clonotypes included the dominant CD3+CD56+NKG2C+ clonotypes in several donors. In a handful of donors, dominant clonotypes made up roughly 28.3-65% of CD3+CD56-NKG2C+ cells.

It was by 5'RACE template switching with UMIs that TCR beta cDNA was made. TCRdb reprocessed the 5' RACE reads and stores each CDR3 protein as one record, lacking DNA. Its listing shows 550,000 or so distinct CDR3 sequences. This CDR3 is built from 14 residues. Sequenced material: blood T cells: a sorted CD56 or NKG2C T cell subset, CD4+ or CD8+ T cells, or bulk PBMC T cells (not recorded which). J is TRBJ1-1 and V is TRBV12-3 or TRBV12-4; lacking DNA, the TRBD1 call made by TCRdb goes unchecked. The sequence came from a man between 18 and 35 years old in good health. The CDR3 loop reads CASSSPGSFRRAFF.